This T cell receptor beta chain originates from a study of glioma-infiltrating T cells after dendritic cell vaccination. Study findings and constraints: TCR clonality showed no direct relationship with survival. Few patients contributed both blood and tumor specimens.

Time point: after dendritic cell vaccination, including at tumor progression/relapse. The immunoSEQ assay amplified TCRB CDR3 from up to 2 ug DNA. Profiling relied on immunoSEQ multiplex PCR, and the TCRdb table lists in-frame clones only, not all of them. The repertoire holds about 65,000 clones, about nine tenths seen once, with approximately 10% in the top ten. The CDR3 covers 13 residues. Germline V gene sequence: CDR1 MNHEY, CDR2 SMNVEV (reference sequence). V lost 1 base to trimming and J lost 2 bases, with 5 bases between them. Comment on this clone: Its antigen is still unknown.

This clonotype originated in a human donor with glioblastoma. The sequences come from blood, collected after dendritic cell vaccination. This sequence joins TRBV27 and TRBJ1-1; D is unresolved. The CDR3 DNA is TGTGCCAGCAGTTTATACAGAAACACTGAAGCTTTCTTT. Amino acids: CASSLYRNTEAFF.